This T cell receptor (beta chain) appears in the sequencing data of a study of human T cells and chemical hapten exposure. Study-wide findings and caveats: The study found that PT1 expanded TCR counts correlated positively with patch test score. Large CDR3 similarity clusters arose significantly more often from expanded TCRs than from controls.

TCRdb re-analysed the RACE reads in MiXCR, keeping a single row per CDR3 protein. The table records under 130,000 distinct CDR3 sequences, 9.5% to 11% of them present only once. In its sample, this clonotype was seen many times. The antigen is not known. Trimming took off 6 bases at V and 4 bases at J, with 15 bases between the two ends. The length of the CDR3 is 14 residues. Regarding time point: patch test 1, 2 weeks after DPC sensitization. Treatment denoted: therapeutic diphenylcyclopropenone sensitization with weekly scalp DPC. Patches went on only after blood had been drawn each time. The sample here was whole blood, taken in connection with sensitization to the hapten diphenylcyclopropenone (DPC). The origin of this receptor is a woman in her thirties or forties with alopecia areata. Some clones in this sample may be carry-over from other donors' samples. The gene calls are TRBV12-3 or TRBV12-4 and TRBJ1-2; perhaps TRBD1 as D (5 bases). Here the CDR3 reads CASRPLGGAYGYTF. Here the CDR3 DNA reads TGTGCCAGCAGACCTCTTGGAGGGGCCTATGGCTACACCTTC.